The 8 T cell receptor beta chains listed next were all sequenced from one sample in a study of human T cells and chemical hapten exposure. Time point defined: patch test 2, 6 weeks after DPC sensitization. Described treatment: therapeutic diphenylcyclopropenone sensitization with weekly scalp DPC. In TCRdb, the RACE reads were re-called with MiXCR into one record per CDR3 protein. The data show 330,000 or so distinct CDR3 sequences, nearly 6.5% seen once. The input for sequencing was whole blood, taken in connection with sensitization to the hapten diphenylcyclopropenone (DPC). Receptors originate from a young woman with alopecia areata. Some clones in this sample may be carry-over from other donors' samples.

The chain carries TRBV6-2 or TRBV6-3 and TRBJ2-3; D is perhaps TRBD2 (6 bases). V dropped 2 bases and J dropped 6 bases, with 12 bases sitting between them. The CDR3 is 14 residues long. The germline V gene has CDR1 MNHEY and CDR2 SVGEGT. The DNA for the CDR3 is TGTGCCAGCAGTTACACTGTTCGGGGGGATACGCAGTATTTT. Amino acid sequence: CASSYTVRGDTQYF.

The chain combines TRBV25-1 with TRBJ2-7; D ambiguous. The CDR3 runs to 13 residues. The germline gives CDR1 MGHDK, CDR2 SYGVNS. Trimming cost V 3 bases and J 4 bases, with 10 bases left between them. The CDR3 spells CASSDNDRYEQYF. In nucleotides, the CDR3 is TGTGCCAGCAGTGACAACGATAGATACGAGCAGTACTTC.

The V gene is TRBV3-1, the J gene TRBJ2-5, with D unclear. This CDR3 contains 14 residues. Germline-derived CDR1 and CDR2 are LGHDT and YNNKEL (reference sequence). The V gene lost 0 bases and the J gene lost 2 bases, with 7 bases spanning the gap. The CDR3 region has the DNA TGTGCCAGCAGCCAAGAACACCGACAAGAGACCCAGTACTTC. Its translation is CASSQEHRQETQYF.

The chain joins TRBV27 to TRBJ2-7; TRBD1 aligns across 9 bases. The CDR3 consists of 14 residues. V trimming: 6 bases; J trimming: 3 bases; junction bases outside the gene matches: 6. In germline, CDR1 is MNHEY, CDR2 SMNVEV (reference sequence). This CDR3 reads CASRPPGQGYEQYF. The DNA for the CDR3 is TGTGCCAGCAGGCCACCGGGACAGGGCTACGAGCAGTACTTC.

The chain employs TRBV28 and TRBJ2-7, with D hard to call. CDR1 and CDR2 (germline): MDHEN, SYDVKM. The CDR3 is made up of 14 amino acids. V was shortened by 8 bases and J by 6 bases, with 20 bases between the two germline ends. Here the CDR3 DNA reads TGTGCCAGCGCCGCGGTGGGGTTGGATTTCGAGCAGTACTTC. This sequence encodes CASAAVGLDFEQYF.

This clonotype has ten or more counts. V and J are TRBV29-1 and TRBJ2-3; D uncertain. Trimming took off 4 bases at V and 4 bases at J, with 18 bases between the two ends. From germline, CDR1 is SQVTM and CDR2 ANQGSEA. The CDR3 extends over 15 amino acids. In nucleotides, the CDR3 is TGCAGCGTTGTTAGAAGTCCCTCCGGAGCAGATACGCAGTATTTT. This translates into CSVVRSPSGADTQYF.

This clonotype appeared many times. The chain links TRBV12-3 or TRBV12-4 to TRBJ1-2; the match to TRBD1 covers 7 bases. The trim removed 5 bases at V and 5 bases at J, leaving 2 bases unmatched. The CDR3 has 12 amino acids. This CDR3 reads CASSRQGYGYTF. The CDR3 region has the DNA TGTGCCAGCAGTCGACAGGGTTATGGCTACACCTTC.

In its sample, this clonotype was seen a few times. The chain is built from TRBV7-2 and TRBJ1-1; unclear D gene. V was pared by 5 bases and J by 4 bases, with 11 bases between. Per the germline V gene, CDR1 is SGHTA and CDR2 is FQGNSA. This CDR3 region has 13 residues. As DNA, the CDR3 is TGTGCCAGCAGCGGGGTGTCGGGCACTGAAGCTTTCTTT. It is translated as CASSGVSGTEAFF.